The rows below give T cell receptor beta chains drawn from one sample of a study of T cell responses to AZD1222 COVID-19 vaccine. TCRdb keeps only in-frame clones here, not all; method: immunoSEQ multiplex PCR. This table has about 78,000 clones, about nine tenths appearing once. The sequencing used peripheral blood, collected 28 days after the second AZD1222 dose. All receptors come from an adult who received the AZD1222 COVID-19 vaccine. The CDR3 runs from the conserved cysteine through the conserved F or W. D genes are given only for firm matches. Size is stated for part of the rows, as once, few or many counts, or as a class when the clone is expanded.

clone_size: .; j_call: TRBJ2-3; v_call: TRBV13; d_call: .; cdr3_aa: CASSRDSGEGTQYF; cdr3_nt: TGTGCCAGCAGCCGGGACAGTGGGGAGGGTACGCAGTATTTT
clone_size: once; j_call: TRBJ1-1; v_call: TRBV29-1; d_call: TRBD1; cdr3_aa: CSVARGTGGTEAFF; cdr3_nt: TGCAGCGTGGCGAGGGGCACAGGGGGCACTGAAGCTTTCTTT
clone_size: .; j_call: TRBJ1-1; v_call: TRBV7-9; d_call: .; cdr3_aa: CASSLGGVVNTEAFF; cdr3_nt: TGTGCCAGCAGCTTAGGCGGGGTCGTTAACACTGAAGCTTTCTTT
clone_size: .; j_call: TRBJ1-3; v_call: TRBV3-1/TRBV3-2; d_call: .; cdr3_aa: CASSHDWGRNTIYF; cdr3_nt: TGTGCCAGCAGCCACGACTGGGGAAGGAACACCATATATTTT
clone_size: .; j_call: TRBJ2-5; v_call: TRBV27; d_call: .; cdr3_aa: CASSPRPQETQYF; cdr3_nt: TGTGCCAGCAGTCCCCGCCCCCAAGAGACCCAGTACTTC
clone_size: .; j_call: TRBJ1-5; v_call: TRBV7-9; d_call: .; cdr3_aa: CASSLGGPSGNQPQHF; cdr3_nt: TGTGCCAGCAGCTTAGGGGGCCCATCAGGGAATCAGCCCCAGCATTTT
clone_size: .; j_call: TRBJ2-3; v_call: TRBV7-6; d_call: .; cdr3_aa: CASSLGASDTQYF; cdr3_nt: TGTGCCAGCAGCTTAGGGGCTTCAGATACGCAGTATTTT
clone_size: .; j_call: TRBJ2-1; v_call: TRBV2; d_call: .; cdr3_aa: CASNPHERPSYNEQFF; cdr3_nt: TGTGCCAGCAATCCGCATGAGCGGCCATCCTACAATGAGCAGTTCTTC
clone_size: .; j_call: TRBJ1-2; v_call: TRBV6-5; d_call: TRBD1; cdr3_aa: CASSYGTGGRYGYTF; cdr3_nt: TGTGCCAGCAGTTACGGGACAGGGGGACGGTATGGCTACACCTTC
clone_size: .; j_call: TRBJ1-1; v_call: TRBV2; d_call: .; cdr3_aa: CASRRTANTEAFF; cdr3_nt: TGTGCCAGCAGAAGGACAGCAAACACTGAAGCTTTCTTT
clone_size: .; j_call: TRBJ1-5; v_call: TRBV21-1; d_call: .; cdr3_aa: CASSAHQRRERKNQPQHF; cdr3_nt: TGTGCCAGCAGCGCCCATCAGAGGAGGGAGAGAAAGAATCAGCCCCAGCATTTT
clone_size: .; j_call: TRBJ2-7; v_call: TRBV6-5; d_call: .; cdr3_aa: CASSSNTGSFSYGQYF; cdr3_nt: TGTGCCAGCAGTTCGAATACGGGGTCGTTTTCCTACGGGCAGTACTTC
clone_size: .; j_call: TRBJ1-2; v_call: TRBV11-2; d_call: .; cdr3_aa: CASSLGATNYGYTF; cdr3_nt: TGTGCCAGCAGCTTAGGTGCGACAAACTATGGCTACACCTTC
clone_size: .; j_call: TRBJ2-4; v_call: TRBV30; d_call: TRBD2; cdr3_aa: CAWSASGGAFGNIQYF; cdr3_nt: TGTGCCTGGAGTGCTAGCGGGGGGGCCTTCGGAAACATTCAGTACTTC
clone_size: .; j_call: TRBJ1-2; v_call: TRBV7-8; d_call: .; cdr3_aa: CASSGSGALPLYGYTF; cdr3_nt: TGTGCCAGCAGCGGGAGTGGGGCTCTACCGCTCTATGGCTACACCTTC
clone_size: .; j_call: TRBJ2-6; v_call: TRBV19; d_call: .; cdr3_aa: CASSRDSSSGANVLTF; cdr3_nt: TGTGCCAGTAGCCGAGACTCCAGCTCTGGGGCCAACGTCCTGACTTTC
clone_size: medium-sized; j_call: TRBJ1-1; v_call: TRBV5-4; d_call: .; cdr3_aa: CASSLGQYTEAFF; cdr3_nt: TGTGCCAGCAGCCTAGGACAGTACACTGAAGCTTTCTTT
clone_size: .; j_call: TRBJ2-3; v_call: TRBV2; d_call: TRBD2; cdr3_aa: CASSEGFGGTDTQYF; cdr3_nt: TGTGCCAGCAGTGAAGGTTTCGGGGGGACAGATACGCAGTATTTT
clone_size: .; j_call: TRBJ1-2; v_call: TRBV7-8; d_call: .; cdr3_aa: CASSLFSNYGYTF; cdr3_nt: TGTGCCAGCAGCTTGTTTAGTAACTATGGCTACACCTTC
clone_size: once; j_call: TRBJ1-5; v_call: TRBV9; d_call: TRBD1; cdr3_aa: CASSVGEGAQPQHF; cdr3_nt: TGTGCCAGCAGCGTAGGCGAGGGGGCGCAGCCCCAGCATTTT
clone_size: .; j_call: TRBJ2-4; v_call: TRBV6-5; d_call: .; cdr3_aa: CASSYIRAMDIQYF; cdr3_nt: TGTGCCAGCAGTTACATCAGGGCAATGGACATTCAGTACTTC
clone_size: once; j_call: TRBJ1-1; v_call: TRBV12-3/TRBV12-4; d_call: TRBD1; cdr3_aa: CASRDRYVNEAFF; cdr3_nt: TGTGCCAGCCGGGACAGATATGTAAATGAAGCTTTCTTT
clone_size: .; j_call: TRBJ2-4; v_call: TRBV7-3; d_call: TRBD2; cdr3_aa: CASSPRLRTSGGAGVAKNIQYF; cdr3_nt: TGTGCCAGCAGCCCCAGGCTTCGGACTAGCGGGGGGGCCGGGGTAGCCAAAAACATTCAGTACTTC
clone_size: .; j_call: TRBJ2-7; v_call: TRBV7-3; d_call: TRBD1; cdr3_aa: CASSSGQGVWYF; cdr3_nt: TGTGCCAGCAGCTCAGGGCAGGGGGTTTGGTACTTC
clone_size: once; j_call: TRBJ1-1; v_call: TRBV13; d_call: .; cdr3_aa: CASSLRGGHTEAFF; cdr3_nt: TGTGCCAGCAGCCTGCGGGGGGGACACACTGAAGCTTTCTTT
clone_size: .; j_call: TRBJ2-2; v_call: TRBV7-9; d_call: .; cdr3_aa: CASSLAGTGELFF; cdr3_nt: TGTGCCAGCAGCTTAGCGGGGACCGGGGAGCTGTTTTTT
clone_size: once; j_call: TRBJ1-2; v_call: TRBV7-9; d_call: TRBD1; cdr3_aa: CASSLGGDSYGYTF; cdr3_nt: TGTGCCAGCAGCTTAGGGGGGGACAGCTATGGCTACACCTTC
clone_size: .; j_call: TRBJ1-4; v_call: TRBV18; d_call: .; cdr3_aa: CASSPSGESGEKLFF; cdr3_nt: TGTGCCAGCTCACCGTCGGGGGAATCCGGGGAAAAACTGTTTTTT
clone_size: .; j_call: TRBJ2-7; v_call: TRBV6-1; d_call: .; cdr3_aa: CASSEASGTAGEQYF; cdr3_nt: TGTGCCAGCAGTGAAGCTTCCGGGACGGCGGGCGAGCAGTACTTC
clone_size: .; j_call: TRBJ1-2; v_call: TRBV7-6; d_call: TRBD1; cdr3_aa: CASSPGTGGWYGYTF; cdr3_nt: TGTGCCAGCAGCCCGGGGACAGGGGGATGGTATGGCTACACCTTC